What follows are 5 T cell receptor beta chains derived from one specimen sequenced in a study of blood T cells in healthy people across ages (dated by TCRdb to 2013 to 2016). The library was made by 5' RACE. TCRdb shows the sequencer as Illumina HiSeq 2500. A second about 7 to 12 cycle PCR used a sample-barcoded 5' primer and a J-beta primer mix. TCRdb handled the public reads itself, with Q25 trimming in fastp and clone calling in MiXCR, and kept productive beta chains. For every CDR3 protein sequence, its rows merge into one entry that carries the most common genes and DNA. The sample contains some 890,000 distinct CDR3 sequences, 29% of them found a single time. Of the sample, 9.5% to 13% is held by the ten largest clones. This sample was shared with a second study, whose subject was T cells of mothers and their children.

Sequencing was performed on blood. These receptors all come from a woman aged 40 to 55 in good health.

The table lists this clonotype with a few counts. This chain's CDR3 is CASSLLGSSGGAYEQYF. Written as DNA, the CDR3 is TGTGCCAGCAGCTTATTGGGGTCTAGCGGGGGGGCCTACGAGCAGTACTTC. V usage is TRBV7-2 and J usage is TRBJ2-7, with 12 bases that match TRBD2. Losses at the gene ends were 2 bases for V and 2 bases for J; bases not matched to a gene: 7. Germline V gene lookup returns CDR1 SGHTA and CDR2 FQGNSA. The CDR3 is 17 residues long.

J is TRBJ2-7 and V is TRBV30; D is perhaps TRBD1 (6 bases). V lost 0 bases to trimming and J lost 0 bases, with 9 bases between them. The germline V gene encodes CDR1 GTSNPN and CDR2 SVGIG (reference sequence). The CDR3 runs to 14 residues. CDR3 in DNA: TGTGCCTGGAGTGTGGGGGCGGGCTCCTACGAGCAGTACTTC. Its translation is CAWSVGAGSYEQYF.

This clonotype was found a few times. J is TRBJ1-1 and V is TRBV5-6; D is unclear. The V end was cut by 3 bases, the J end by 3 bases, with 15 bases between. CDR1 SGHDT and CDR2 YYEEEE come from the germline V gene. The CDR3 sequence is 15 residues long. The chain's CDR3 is CASSSGAGQDTEAFF. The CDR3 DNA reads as TGTGCCAGCAGCTCGGGTGCAGGTCAGGACACTGAAGCTTTCTTT.

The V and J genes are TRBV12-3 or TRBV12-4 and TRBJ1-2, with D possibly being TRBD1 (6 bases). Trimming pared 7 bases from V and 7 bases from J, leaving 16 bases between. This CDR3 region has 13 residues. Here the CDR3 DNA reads TGTGCCAGCACCTTCAGAGGGGGAGGTGGCTACACCTTC. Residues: CASTFRGGGGYTF.

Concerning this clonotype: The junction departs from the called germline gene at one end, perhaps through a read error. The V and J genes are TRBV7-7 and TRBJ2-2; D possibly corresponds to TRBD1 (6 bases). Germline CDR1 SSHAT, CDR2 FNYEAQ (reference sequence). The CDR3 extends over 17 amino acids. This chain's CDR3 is CASSLLGAGANTGELFF. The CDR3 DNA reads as TGTGCTAGCAGCCTATTGGGGGCCGGCGCGAACACCGGGGAGCTGTTTTTT. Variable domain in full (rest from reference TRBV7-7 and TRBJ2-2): GAGVSQSPRYKVTKRGQDVTLRCDPISSHATLYWYQQALGQGPEFLTYFNYEAQPDKSGLPSDRFSAERPEGSISTLTIQRTEQRDSAMYRCASSLLGAGANTGELFFGEGSRLTVL.